Shown below are 21 T cell receptor beta chains from a single sample sequenced in a study of shared clonotypes between healthy human individuals. Sequencing used immunoSEQ multiplex PCR; TCRdb keeps in-frame clones, though not all of them. Of 650,000 to 750,000 clones listed, approximately 75% were seen once; the top ten hold approximately 2%. Specimen: memory CD4+ T cells sorted from blood. Documented subset: CD45RA-negative fraction. The receptors derive from a woman in her thirties in good health.

The chain employs TRBV6-1 and TRBJ2-2; D unresolved. Trimming took 7 bases from V and 4 from J, leaving 10 bases between them. Germline values: CDR1 MNHNS, CDR2 SASEGT. CDR3 size: 13 residues. The CDR3 spells CASMPGPTGELFF. The CDR3 DNA follows: TGTGCCAGCATGCCCGGGCCCACCGGGGAGCTGTTTTTT.

V gene TRBV28 combines with J gene TRBJ1-1, with D possibly matching TRBD1 (6 bases). Germline CDR1 and CDR2: MDHEN and SYDVKM. The CDR3 consists of 12 residues. The germline V and J ends were trimmed by 8 bases and 4 bases, with 11 bases remaining between them. The CDR3 DNA is TGTGCCAGCCGACAGGCGGTCACTGAAGCTTTCTTT. Protein product: CASRQAVTEAFF. The full variable domain, its missing parts supplied by reference TRBV28 and TRBJ1-1, is DVKVTQSSRYLVKRTGEKVFLECVQDMDHENMFWYRQDPGLGLRLIYFSYDVKMKEKGDIPEGYSVSREKKERFSLILESASTNQTSMYLCASRQAVTEAFFGQGTRLTVV.

This clone was detected only once. The rearrangement joins TRBV9 to TRBJ2-3; 10 positions agree with TRBD2. The CDR3 totals 14 residues. Germline CDR1 reads SGDLS; CDR2 reads YYNGEE. V gave up 5 bases and J gave up 4 bases; unmatched junction bases: 4. The CDR3 region is CASRPGLASDTQYF. The CDR3 DNA reads as TGTGCCAGCAGACCGGGACTAGCGTCAGATACGCAGTATTTT.

The J gene is TRBJ2-2, the V gene TRBV19; 8 bases fit TRBD2. With 10 bases clipped from V and 3 bases from J, the junction kept 7 bases outside the gene matches. Germline CDR1 reads LNHDA; CDR2 reads SQIVND (reference sequence). CDR3 length: 14 residues. This CDR3 reads CATSAGVDTGELFF. The CDR3 DNA is TGTGCCACCTCAGCGGGAGTCGACACCGGGGAGCTGTTTTTT.

This sequence joins TRBV5-1 and TRBJ2-4; D may be TRBD1 or TRBD2 (5 bases each). Looked up from germline, CDR1 is SGHRS and CDR2 is YFSETQ. The CDR3 covers 14 residues. The ends were cut back, 6 bases at V and 8 bases at J, with 18 bases in the middle. CDR3 DNA: TGCGCCAGCACCCTGGGGTGGGGGAGAGACATTCAGTACTTC. Translating gives CASTLGWGRDIQYF.

The V call is TRBV15, the J call TRBJ2-1; D remains unclear. The V end was cut by 1 base, the J end by 9 bases, with 22 bases between. The CDR3 spans 17 residues. The V gene's germline CDR1 is LNHNV and CDR2 YYDKDF (reference sequence). This CDR3 is CATSRGGSPRTRSEQFF. CDR3 coding DNA: TGTGCCACCAGCAGAGGGGGTAGTCCTCGCACACGGAGTGAGCAGTTCTTC.

For this clone: The junction departs from the called germline gene at one end, perhaps through a read error. The identical CDR3 is also encoded by other nucleotide sequences in the sample. The rearrangement uses TRBV28 and TRBJ2-7; TRBD1 might be the D (5 bases). The CDR3 runs 9 residues. From germline, CDR1 is MDHEN and CDR2 SYDVKM. Here the CDR3 reads CASSLLGEF. CDR3 DNA: TGTGCCAGCAGTTTATTAGGGGAATTC.

V usage is TRBV5-1 and J usage is TRBJ1-1, with TRBD1 matching 7 bases. With V trimmed by 0 bases and J by 4 bases, 6 bases remained unmatched. This CDR3 region has 15 residues. Germline V lookup: CDR1 SGHRS, CDR2 YFSETQ. In nucleotides, the CDR3 is TGCGCCAGCAGCTTGGAGGGCAGGGGGTTCACTGAAGCTTTCTTT. It is translated as CASSLEGRGFTEAFF. The complete variable domain, with remaining parts taken from reference TRBV5-1 and TRBJ1-1, reads KAGVTQTPRYLIKTRGQQVTLSCSPISGHRSVSWYQQTPGQGLQFLFEYFSETQRNKGNFPGRFSGRQFSNSRSEMNVSTLELGDSALYLCASSLEGRGFTEAFFGQGTRLTVV.

The chain combines TRBV19 with TRBJ1-2; TRBD1 is a possible D gene (5 bases). Trimming shortened V by 10 bases and J by 2 bases, and 14 bases separated the two germline ends. In germline, CDR1 is LNHDA, CDR2 SQIVND (reference sequence). This CDR3 has 13 residues. DNA for the CDR3: TGTGCCACCACCGGGGGGAACAACTATGGCTACACCTTC. Protein sequence: CATTGGNNYGYTF.

There are a few counts of this clone. This rearrangement joins TRBV4-2 to TRBJ1-1, with 8 bases aligning to TRBD1. The J segment lost 5 bases and the V segment lost 3 bases, leaving 5 bases of the junction unmatched. Germline V gene sequence: CDR1 LGHNA, CDR2 YNFKEQ. This CDR3 contains 14 residues. The CDR3 spells CASSHDDRGTEAFF. The CDR3 bases are TGTGCCAGCAGCCACGATGACAGGGGAACTGAAGCTTTCTTT.

The CDR3 coding sequence is TGTGCCAGCAGTCCTAGGACGGGGAACCAAGAGACCCAGTACTTC. It translates to CASSPRTGNQETQYF. This chain joins TRBV27 and TRBJ2-5; D might be TRBD2 (5 bases). V was shortened by 5 bases and J by 0 bases, with 13 bases between the two germline ends. Germline V gene data show CDR1 as MNHEY and CDR2 as SMNVEV (reference sequence). This CDR3 has 15 residues.

This clone was observed a few times. V and J are TRBV15 and TRBJ2-3; D is perhaps TRBD2 (6 bases). The CDR3 covers 15 residues. Germline lookup yields CDR1 LNHNV and CDR2 YYDKDF (reference sequence). Between the trimmed V and J ends, which lost 5 bases and 0 bases, there was a span of 12 bases. CDR3 in amino acids: CATSPLAGSTDTQYF. The CDR3 DNA is TGTGCCACCAGCCCACTGGCGGGGAGCACAGATACGCAGTATTTT.

This clone was observed a single time. Here the CDR3 reads CATLRAGANEKLFF. In nucleotides, the CDR3 is TGTGCCACCTTAAGGGCGGGAGCTAATGAAAAACTGTTTTTT. V is TRBV28 and J is TRBJ1-4; no definite D call. Trimming cost V 10 bases and J 3 bases, with 15 bases left between them. The V gene's germline CDR1 is MDHEN and CDR2 SYDVKM. This CDR3 comprises 14 residues.

The CDR3 nucleotides read TGTGCCAGCGTAGGGGACCGTCAGTACGAGCAGTACTTC. Protein sequence: CASVGDRQYEQYF. This rearrangement joins TRBV19 to TRBJ2-7, with D perhaps assigned TRBD1 or TRBD2 (5 bases each). The CDR3 loop spans 13 amino acids. Germline assignment: CDR1 LNHDA and CDR2 SQIVND (reference sequence). V was clipped by 9 bases and J by 4 bases, with 16 bases between them.

This chain joins TRBV28 and TRBJ2-1; 9 bases are a match to TRBD2. V lost 3 bases to trimming and J lost 1 base; unmatched junction nucleotides: 1. Germline lookup yields CDR1 MDHEN and CDR2 SYDVKM. This CDR3 comprises 15 residues. The CDR3: CASSLAGGSYNEQFF. The CDR3 nucleotides read TGTGCCAGCAGTTTGGCGGGAGGGTCCTACAATGAGCAGTTCTTC.

The chain couples TRBV28 to TRBJ2-5, with TRBD2 matching 7 bases. CDR3 length: 12 amino acids. CDR1 MDHEN and CDR2 SYDVKM come from the germline V gene. Trimming took 6 bases from V and 7 from J; bases not matched to a gene: 5. The DNA for the CDR3 is TGTGCCAGCAGGGGGGAGGGATCGACCCAGTACTTC. Protein product: CASRGEGSTQYF.

This clone was counted between two and nine times. The chain couples TRBV7-9 to TRBJ1-4, with 9 bases fitting TRBD1. CDR1 SEHNR and CDR2 FQNEAQ come from the germline V gene (reference sequence). V shed 5 bases and J 10 bases; nucleotides not matched to a gene: 11. The CDR3 length is 15 residues. Here the CDR3 reads CASSDSGTGLRKLFF. For the CDR3, the DNA is TGTGCCAGCAGCGACTCCGGGACAGGGCTGCGAAAACTGTTTTTT.

The genes are TRBV11-2 and TRBJ2-5, with D possibly called TRBD1 or TRBD2 (5 bases each). The CDR3 spans 12 residues. Looked up from germline, CDR1 is SGHAT and CDR2 is FQNNGV. The V gene lost 5 bases and the J gene lost 4 bases, with 8 bases spanning the gap. This chain's CDR3 is CASSPGAETQYF. CDR3 coding DNA: TGTGCCAGCAGCCCCGGGGCAGAGACCCAGTACTTC.

V usage is TRBV29-1 and J usage is TRBJ2-1; possible D gene TRBD1, 5 bases. Germline V CDR1 and CDR2: SQVTM, ANQGSEA. The V gene lost 2 bases and the J gene lost 4 bases, with 12 bases spanning the gap. The CDR3 extends over 14 amino acids. CDR3 sequence (DNA): TGCAGCGTTGAAACGACAGTATCTTACAATGAGCAGTTCTTC. Translation gives CSVETTVSYNEQFF.

This chain links TRBV19 with TRBJ2-1, with D tentatively TRBD2 (6 bases). The V end was cut by 4 bases, the J end by 9 bases, with 16 bases between. CDR3 length: 14 amino acids. Per the germline V gene, CDR1 is LNHDA and CDR2 is SQIVND (reference sequence). CDR3 bases: TGTGCCAGTAGTAACCGGGACTCCAACACTGAGCAGTTCTTC. Encoded protein: CASSNRDSNTEQFF.

The chain recombines TRBV11-2 with TRBJ2-5; D perhaps matches TRBD1 (6 bases). Trimming cost V 3 bases and J 4 bases, with 9 bases left between them. Germline V gives CDR1 SGHAT, CDR2 FQNNGV. The CDR3 extends over 13 amino acids. DNA for the CDR3: TGTGCCAGCAGCTTGCTGGACAGAGAGACCCAGTACTTC. This encodes CASSLLDRETQYF.